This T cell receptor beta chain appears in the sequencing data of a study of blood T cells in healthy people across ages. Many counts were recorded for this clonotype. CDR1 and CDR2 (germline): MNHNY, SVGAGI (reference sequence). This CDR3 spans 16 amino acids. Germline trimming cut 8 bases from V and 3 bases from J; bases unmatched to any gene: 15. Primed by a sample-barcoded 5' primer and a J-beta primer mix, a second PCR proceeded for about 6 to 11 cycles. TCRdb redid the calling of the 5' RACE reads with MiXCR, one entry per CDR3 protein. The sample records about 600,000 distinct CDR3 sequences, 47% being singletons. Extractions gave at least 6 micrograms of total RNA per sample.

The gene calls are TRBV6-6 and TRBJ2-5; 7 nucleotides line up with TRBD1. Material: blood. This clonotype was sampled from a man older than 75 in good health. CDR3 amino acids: CASRSSVQGKKETQYF. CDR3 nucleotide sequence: TGTGCCAGCCGGTCCTCCGTACAGGGGAAGAAAGAGACCCAGTACTTC.